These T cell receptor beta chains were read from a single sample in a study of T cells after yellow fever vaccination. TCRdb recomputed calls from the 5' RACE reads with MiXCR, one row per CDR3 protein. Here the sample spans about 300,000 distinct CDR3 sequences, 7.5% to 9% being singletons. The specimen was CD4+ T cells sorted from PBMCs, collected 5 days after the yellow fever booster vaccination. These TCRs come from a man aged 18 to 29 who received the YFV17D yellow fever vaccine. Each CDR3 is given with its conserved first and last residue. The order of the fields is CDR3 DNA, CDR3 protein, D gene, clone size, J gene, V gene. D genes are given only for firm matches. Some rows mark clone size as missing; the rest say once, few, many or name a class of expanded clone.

DNA: TGTGCCAGCAGCTTAAGGCCAGTACAAGAGACCCAGTACTTC
CDR3: CASSLRPVQETQYF
D: .
size: many
J: TRBJ2-5
V: TRBV7-2

DNA: TGCGCCAGCAGCCGGTTCGTAGCGAATAATGAAAAACTGTTTTTT
CDR3: CASSRFVANNEKLFF
D: .
size: .
J: TRBJ1-4
V: TRBV5-1

DNA: TGTGCCAGCTCACCAGTCTCAGAGACCTATGGCTACACCTTC
CDR3: CASSPVSETYGYTF
D: .
size: .
J: TRBJ1-2
V: TRBV18

DNA: TGTGCCAGCAGCGCTATCCGCAGGGATACGCAGTATTTT
CDR3: CASSAIRRDTQYF
D: .
size: many
J: TRBJ2-3
V: TRBV7-2

DNA: TGTGCCAGCAGATCGGCGGACTCCTACAATGAGCAGTTCTTC
CDR3: CASRSADSYNEQFF
D: .
size: few
J: TRBJ2-1
V: TRBV3-1

DNA: TGCAGCGTTGAACAGGGGCAGAACACTGAAGCTTTCTTT
CDR3: CSVEQGQNTEAFF
D: .
size: few
J: TRBJ1-1
V: TRBV29-1

DNA: TGTGCCAGCAGCTTAGAAGGTGGCCGACTTGAAAAACTGTTTTTT
CDR3: CASSLEGGRLEKLFF
D: .
size: .
J: TRBJ1-4
V: TRBV7-2

DNA: TGTGCCAGCAGCTGGGGCGGACAGGGGACGAACACCGGGGAGCTGTTTTTT
CDR3: CASSWGGQGTNTGELFF
D: TRBD1
size: few
J: TRBJ2-2
V: TRBV11-2

DNA: TGTGCCAGCAGCCCTCGGGTAGGGATTGAAAACGGGCACACTGAAGCTTTCTTT
CDR3: CASSPRVGIENGHTEAFF
D: .
size: few
J: TRBJ1-1
V: TRBV12-3/TRBV12-4

DNA: TGTGCCAGCAGCCAAGATAGCGAGATCGGGACCCAGTACTTC
CDR3: CASSQDSEIGTQYF
D: .
size: .
J: TRBJ2-5
V: TRBV3-1

DNA: TGTGCCGGCAGGACAGACCAAGAGACCCAGTACTTC
CDR3: CAGRTDQETQYF
D: .
size: few
J: TRBJ2-5
V: TRBV2

DNA: TGTGCCAGCAGACCTAAACTAGGGATAAGCACAGATACGCAGTATTTT
CDR3: CASRPKLGISTDTQYF
D: .
size: .
J: TRBJ2-3
V: TRBV2

DNA: TGCGCCAGCAGCTTGGGAGCAGTACGCACAGATACGCAGTATTTT
CDR3: CASSLGAVRTDTQYF
D: .
size: few
J: TRBJ2-3
V: TRBV5-1

DNA: TGCGCCAGCAGCTTCTCCCAGACTGTTGGGACTGAAGCTTTCTTT
CDR3: CASSFSQTVGTEAFF
D: .
size: many
J: TRBJ1-1
V: TRBV5-1

DNA: TGTGCCAGCAGCTTAGATGTTGTCGCTAGCGGGGCCGGGGAGCTGTTTTTT
CDR3: CASSLDVVASGAGELFF
D: TRBD2
size: few
J: TRBJ2-2
V: TRBV7-2

DNA: TGTGCCAGCAAAGGGGACCGGTCGAATGGCTACACCTTC
CDR3: CASKGDRSNGYTF
D: .
size: few
J: TRBJ1-2
V: TRBV16

DNA: TGCGCCAGCAGCCTCTCCGGGACACCATCTGGCGAGCAGTACTTC
CDR3: CASSLSGTPSGEQYF
D: .
size: few
J: TRBJ2-7
V: TRBV5-1